One and the same sample provided the 21 T cell receptor beta chains below, sequenced in a study of patients and donors after allogeneic stem cell transplantation. TCRdb ran MiXCR on the RT-PCR reads and lists one entry per CDR3 protein. The profile covers about a million distinct CDR3 sequences, with around 17% appearing a single time and around 6% taken by the ten largest. Sequencing was carried out using blood, either unsorted or a sorted T cell fraction (not recorded which). Receptor source: a human donor who was either an allogeneic HSCT recipient or a stem cell or donor lymphocyte infusion donor (not recorded which). It is not recorded whose cells these are; they may come from a transplant donor.

This clonotype was observed a few times. The chain recombines TRBV12-3 or TRBV12-4 with TRBJ1-3, with TRBD1 matching 7 bases. There are 16 residues in the CDR3. Germline trimming cut 7 bases from V and 4 bases from J; bases unmatched to any gene: 13. In nucleotides, the CDR3 is TGTGCCAGCACCTCTGCGACAGGGTGGCCGGGAAACACCATATATTTT. Its translation: CASTSATGWPGNTIYF.

The gene calls are TRBV5-1 and TRBJ2-6, with TRBD1 as a possible D gene (5 bases). This CDR3 has 15 residues. Germline V gene data show CDR1 as SGHRS and CDR2 as YFSETQ. Trimming removed 0 bases from V and 4 bases from J, with 8 bases in between. Written as DNA, the CDR3 is TGCGCCAGCAGCTTGGTGGGGCAAGGGGCCAACGTCCTGACTTTC. Its translation: CASSLVGQGANVLTF.

The chain combines TRBV12-5 with TRBJ1-6; no clear D. The CDR3 spans 12 residues. V lost 1 base to trimming and J lost 5 bases, with 0 bases between them. CDR1 and CDR2 from the germline V gene are LGHNT and FRNRAP. CDR3 sequence: CASGLDNSPLHF. DNA of the CDR3: TGTGCTAGTGGTTTGGATAATTCACCCCTCCACTTT.

The chain couples TRBV12-3 or TRBV12-4 to TRBJ1-5; 10 positions agree with TRBD1. The junction had 3 bases not matched to a gene; V was cut back by 4 bases and J by 0 bases. The CDR3 is made up of 16 amino acids. CDR3 sequence (DNA): TGTGCCAGCAGTTCGACAGGGGGCAATAGCAATCAGCCCCAGCATTTT. Translation: CASSSTGGNSNQPQHF.

There are a few counts of this clonotype. J is TRBJ2-1 and V is TRBV29-1; D is ambiguous. CDR3 length: 12 amino acids. V was shortened by 4 bases and J by 0 bases, with 4 bases between the two germline ends. CDR1 is SQVTM, CDR2 ANQGSEA, per germline. The CDR3 DNA sequence: TGCAGCGTTGGAGCCTCCTACAATGAGCAGTTCTTC. It encodes CSVGASYNEQFF.

In this sample, this clonotype turned up a few times. The genes are TRBV24-1 and TRBJ2-3; 11 bases agree with TRBD2. The length of the CDR3 is 16 residues. Germline V gives CDR1 KGHDR, CDR2 SFDVKD. J gave up 3 bases and V 4 bases, and 5 bases lay outside the gene matches. CDR3: CATSDPIAGGTDTQYF. The CDR3 DNA sequence: TGTGCCACCAGTGACCCTATAGCGGGAGGGACAGATACGCAGTATTTT.

This chain connects TRBV5-1 to TRBJ1-2, with D unresolved. Trimming stripped 0 bases from V and 2 bases from J, with 11 bases between. CDR1 is SGHRS and CDR2 is YFSETQ in the germline V gene. There are 15 residues in the CDR3. The CDR3 here is CASSLEIGLNYGYTF. The CDR3 DNA sequence: TGCGCCAGCAGCTTGGAGATTGGGCTAAACTATGGCTACACCTTC.

The V call is TRBV20-1, the J call TRBJ2-1; a possible D gene is TRBD2 (6 bases). Looked up from germline, CDR1 is DFQATT and CDR2 is SNEGSKA (reference sequence). Deletions cut 1 base from V and 7 bases from J, with 23 bases between. The CDR3 length is 17 residues. The CDR3 bases are TGCAGTGCTAGAGGGGTCTTTGGGCGGGACCCTAAGAATGAGCAGTTCTTC. Its translation: CSARGVFGRDPKNEQFF.

The chain couples TRBV12-3 or TRBV12-4 to TRBJ2-1; 9 bases map to TRBD2. V was pared by 1 base and J by 3 bases, with 7 bases of the junction left unmatched. This CDR3 has 17 amino acids. The chain's CDR3 is CASSLGLAGLLYNEQFF. For the CDR3, the DNA is TGTGCCAGCAGTTTAGGGCTAGCGGGGCTACTCTACAATGAGCAGTTCTTC.

In this sample, this clonotype turned up many times. This chain joins TRBV29-1 and TRBJ2-4; 10 bases match TRBD1. V lost 5 bases, J lost 6 bases, and 4 bases stayed unmatched. This CDR3 region has 13 residues. Germline CDR1 reads SQVTM; CDR2 reads ANQGSEA. The CDR3 DNA reads TGCAGCGTTCAGCGGGACAGGGGAAACATTCAGTACTTC. Its protein product is CSVQRDRGNIQYF.

For the CDR3, the DNA is TGTGCCACTCACCGGGACAGTAACTATGGCTACACCTTC. Protein: CATHRDSNYGYTF. J is TRBJ1-2 and V is TRBV7-6; 7 bases fit TRBD1. CDR1 and CDR2 (germline): SGHVS, FNYEAQ. V trimming: 10 bases; J trimming: 1 base; junction bases outside the gene matches: 6. CDR3 length equals 13 residues.

The chain is built from TRBV4-3 and TRBJ2-7; 10 bases align to TRBD1. The CDR3 is 14 amino acids. Trimming at V came to 2 bases and at J to 6 bases, leaving 4 bases not matched to a gene. Germline V gene data show CDR1 as LGHNA and CDR2 as YSLEER. This CDR3 reads CASSQLDRGGEQYF. Written as DNA, the CDR3 is TGCGCCAGCAGCCAACTGGACAGGGGGGGCGAGCAGTACTTC.

The chain couples TRBV20-1 to TRBJ1-1; D remains ambiguous. The V and J ends lost 5 bases and 6 bases respectively, with 7 bases between them. The CDR3 has 10 amino acids. Germline-derived CDR1 and CDR2 are DFQATT and SNEGSKA (reference sequence). The CDR3 DNA follows: TGCAGTGCTTCGCCAGCTGAAGCTTTCTTT. Its translation: CSASPAEAFF.

This clonotype was observed a handful of times. This rearrangement joins TRBV6-1 to TRBJ1-1; TRBD1 is a possible D gene (6 bases). CDR3 length equals 15 residues. Germline CDR1 reads MNHNS; CDR2 reads SASEGT. V dropped 7 bases and J dropped 1 base, with 16 bases sitting between them. For the CDR3, the DNA is TGTGCCAGCAACGATCAGGGGCAAGGGAACACTGAAGCTTTCTTT. Protein: CASNDQGQGNTEAFF.

V and J are TRBV18 and TRBJ2-6, with D unclear. V lost 2 bases and J lost 0, with 14 bases in between. CDR1 is KGHSH and CDR2 is LQKENI in the germline V gene. This CDR3 is 18 amino acids long. The CDR3 sequence: CASSPKSSSNSGANVLTF. The CDR3 DNA is TGTGCCAGCTCACCAAAGTCGAGCTCTAACTCTGGGGCCAACGTCCTGACTTTC.

J is TRBJ1-1 and V is TRBV14; D is unresolved. Germline V gene lookup returns CDR1 SGHDN and CDR2 FVKESK. V shed 3 bases and J shed 8 bases, with 7 bases lying between them. The CDR3 totals 11 residues. The CDR3 nucleotides read TGTGCCAGCAGCCACTCAGCGGAAGCTTTCTTT. It codes for CASSHSAEAFF.

The chain is built from TRBV2 and TRBJ1-1; D is perhaps TRBD1 (6 bases). From germline, CDR1 is SNHLY and CDR2 FYNNEI. This CDR3 is built from 13 residues. The V end was cut by 4 bases, the J end by 3 bases, with 9 bases between. Here the CDR3 reads CASSGRTDTEAFF. Here the CDR3 DNA reads TGTGCCAGCAGTGGTCGGACAGACACTGAAGCTTTCTTT.

This clonotype appeared a few times. V usage is TRBV12-3 or TRBV12-4 and J usage is TRBJ2-7, with 9 nucleotides matching TRBD1. The CDR3 contains 14 residues. V shed 6 bases, J shed 5 bases, and the junction held 8 bases outside the gene matches. The CDR3 DNA reads as TGTGCCAGCAGCGCCGGACAGGGGCGAAACGAGCAGTACTTC. Protein: CASSAGQGRNEQYF.

This chain links TRBV9 with TRBJ1-1, with D possibly TRBD1 on 5 matching bases. Trimming took 3 bases from V and 7 from J, leaving 16 bases between them. Germline assignment: CDR1 SGDLS and CDR2 YYNGEE. The CDR3 runs to 14 residues. The CDR3 nucleotides read TGTGCCAGCAGCGGCCGGGGGGAGAAGAGTGAAGCTTTCTTT. Translating it yields CASSGRGEKSEAFF.

This clonotype occurred a few times. In DNA form, the CDR3 reads TGCAGTGCTTCGACAGGGAAGCGTGCTGAGCAGTTCTTC. Translating it yields CSASTGKRAEQFF. V and J are TRBV20-1 and TRBJ2-1; 7 nucleotides line up with TRBD1. Unmatched junction bases numbered 10, after V lost 5 bases and J lost 9 bases. The CDR3 loop spans 13 amino acids. Germline V gene sequence: CDR1 DFQATT, CDR2 SNEGSKA (reference sequence).

In this sample, this clonotype turned up a few times. The chain links TRBV20-1 to TRBJ2-1; D gene unclear. Germline V lookup: CDR1 DFQATT, CDR2 SNEGSKA (reference sequence). The germline V and J ends were trimmed by 5 bases and 12 bases, with 11 bases remaining between them. This CDR3 region has 10 residues. The CDR3 DNA reads as TGCAGTGCTCAGCGAATTTGGCAGTTCTTC. Translated, it gives CSAQRIWQFF.